Shown below are 10 T cell receptor beta chains from a single sample sequenced in a study of CD8+CD57+ T cells in acquired aplastic anemia. An expansion of CD8+CD57+ cells by flow cytometry had been shown in patients chosen for sequencing. TCR beta VDJ and CDR3 profiles were obtained from a genomic DNA template. TCRdb reanalysed the reads using MiXCR and keeps one entry per CDR3 protein. The repertoire holds 100,000 to 150,000 distinct CDR3 sequences, 50% to 60% seen once, with 25% to 35% in the top ten. The sequenced sample consisted of sorted CD4+, CD8+, or CD8+CD57+ T cells (not recorded which) from PBMCs. The receptors were sampled from a human donor with aplastic anemia.

This clonotype appeared many times. J is TRBJ2-3 and V is TRBV6-5; D remains ambiguous. With 0 bases removed from V and 6 bases from J, the gap between germline ends came to 7 bases. Germline V gene sequence: CDR1 MNHEY, CDR2 SVGAGI. The CDR3 consists of 13 residues. CDR3 sequence: CASSYSFSDTQYF. DNA for the CDR3: TGTGCCAGCAGTTACTCTTTTTCGGATACGCAGTATTTT.

The gene calls are TRBV7-3 and TRBJ1-1; weak D call: TRBD1 (5 bases). Per germline, CDR1 SGHTA and CDR2 FQGTGA. The CDR3 length is 13 residues. V was shortened by 4 bases and J by 4 bases, with 10 bases between the two germline ends. Here the CDR3 reads CASSSMGGTEAFF. DNA for the CDR3: TGTGCCAGCAGCTCGATGGGGGGCACTGAAGCTTTCTTT.

With respect to this clonotype: One end of the junction fails to match germline, which may point to a read error. The V call is TRBV19, the J call TRBJ2-2; D remains unclear. The CDR3 has 13 residues. The germline V gene encodes CDR1 LNHDA and CDR2 SQIVND (reference sequence). The CDR3 region is CVSSIWGPGELFF. CDR3 nucleotides: TGTGTCAGTAGTATATGGGGTCCCGGGGAGCTGTTTTTT.

The chain joins TRBV10-3 to TRBJ1-5; D is possibly TRBD1 (5 bases). Germline CDR1 reads ENHRY; CDR2 reads SYGVKD. The V gene lost 0 bases and the J gene lost 4 bases, with 10 bases spanning the gap. The CDR3 extends over 15 amino acids. CDR3: CAISESRDANQPQHF. The CDR3 bases are TGTGCCATCAGTGAGTCTAGGGACGCGAATCAGCCCCAGCATTTT.

The gene calls are TRBV7-3 and TRBJ2-2; D remains ambiguous. Germline CDR1 is SGHTA and CDR2 is FQGTGA. The CDR3 length is 12 residues. V gave up 1 base and J gave up 7 bases, with 4 bases separating them. The chain's CDR3 is CASSLNGGELFF. CDR3 bases: TGTGCCAGCAGCTTAAATGGCGGGGAGCTGTTTTTT.

V gene TRBV20-1 combines with J gene TRBJ1-6, with TRBD1 matching 8 bases. V dropped 0 bases and J dropped 8; count of bases not matched to a gene: 3. Germline lookup yields CDR1 DFQATT and CDR2 SNEGSKA (reference sequence). The CDR3 has 14 residues. As DNA, the CDR3 is TGCAGTGCTAGAGATCGGACAGGGTATTCACCCCTCCACTTT. Protein sequence: CSARDRTGYSPLHF.

The chain combines TRBV15 with TRBJ1-5; D remains unclear. Germline V gene lookup returns CDR1 LNHNV and CDR2 YYDKDF (reference sequence). V dropped 2 bases and J dropped 5 bases, with 19 bases sitting between them. The CDR3 has 17 residues. CDR3 amino acids: CATSRFPLDESYQPQHF. The CDR3, as DNA: TGTGCCACCAGCAGATTCCCCCTGGACGAATCTTATCAGCCCCAGCATTTT.

V usage is TRBV9 and J usage is TRBJ2-5; the D gene could be TRBD1 or TRBD2 (5 bases each). Trimming pared 4 bases from V and 1 base from J, leaving 20 bases between. CDR1 and CDR2 from the germline V gene are SGDLS and YYNGEE. This CDR3 has 17 residues. As DNA, the CDR3 is TGTGCCAGCAGCCCCACAGTCGGGGCGGCCTTCCAAGAGACCCAGTACTTC. This encodes CASSPTVGAAFQETQYF. Filled out from reference TRBV9 and TRBJ2-5, the complete variable domain reads DSGVTQTPKHLITATGQRVTLRCSPRSGDLSVYWYQQSLDQGLQFLIQYYNGEERAKGNILERFSAQQFPDLHSELNLSSLELGDSALYFCASSPTVGAAFQETQYFGPGTRLLVL.

Only a few counts were recorded for this clonotype. The junction departs from the called germline gene at one end, perhaps through a read error. The chain carries TRBV7-7 and TRBJ2-7, with D tentatively TRBD1 or TRBD2 (5 bases each). In germline, CDR1 is SSHAT, CDR2 FNYEAQ (reference sequence). The CDR3 is 13 residues long. The DNA of the CDR3 is TGTGCTAGCAGCTTGGCTGGGGGTGGAGAGCAGTACTTC. Its protein product is CASSLAGGGEQYF.

The chain is built from TRBV20-1 and TRBJ1-5; D perhaps matches TRBD1 (6 bases). Germline V gene data show CDR1 as DFQATT and CDR2 as SNEGSKA (reference sequence). V was cut by 0 bases and J by 3 bases, with 9 bases left in between. This CDR3 contains 14 residues. CDR3 DNA sequence: TGCAGTGCTAGAGAGACAGGTCTCAATCAGCCCCAGCATTTT. This translates into CSARETGLNQPQHF.